This T cell receptor beta chain was observed in a study of blood T cell repertoires in COVID-19. Across the study: COVID-19 samples, acute and convalescent, were from the United States, Italy and Spain.

The ends were cut back, 6 bases at V and 0 bases at J, with 9 bases in the middle. Germline lookup yields CDR1 MNHEY and CDR2 SVGAGI. The CDR3 extends over 13 amino acids. Per the authors' pipeline: Using reference gene primer amplification, nucleated cell counts were estimated. Produced via immunoSEQ multiplex PCR; TCRdb's table is partial and in-frame only. Clone size and the V and J calls come from that table; the DNA yielded D and trimming. The sample shows some 260,000 clones, around 88% of them seen only once. This clonotype originated in a man older than 75 with acute or convalescent COVID-19. The material sequenced was peripheral blood. The chain joins TRBV6-5 to TRBJ2-7, with D hard to call. DNA for the CDR3: TGTGCCAGCAGGGAGTCCAGCTCCTACGAGCAGTACTTC. Translation gives CASRESSSYEQYF.